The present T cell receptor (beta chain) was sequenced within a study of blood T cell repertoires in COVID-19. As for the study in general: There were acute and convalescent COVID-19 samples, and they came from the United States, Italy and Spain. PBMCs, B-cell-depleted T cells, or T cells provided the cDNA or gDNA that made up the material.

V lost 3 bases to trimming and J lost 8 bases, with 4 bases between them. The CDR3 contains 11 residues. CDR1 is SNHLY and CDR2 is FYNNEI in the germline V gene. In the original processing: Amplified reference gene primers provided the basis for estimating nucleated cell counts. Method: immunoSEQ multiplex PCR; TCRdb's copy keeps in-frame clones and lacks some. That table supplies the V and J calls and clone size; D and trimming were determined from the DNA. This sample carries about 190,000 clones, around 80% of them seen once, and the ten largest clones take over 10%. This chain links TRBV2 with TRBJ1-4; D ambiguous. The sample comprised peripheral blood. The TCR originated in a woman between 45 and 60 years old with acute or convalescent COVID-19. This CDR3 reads CASSDVEKLFF. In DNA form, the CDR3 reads TGTGCCAGCAGTGATGTAGAAAAACTGTTTTTT. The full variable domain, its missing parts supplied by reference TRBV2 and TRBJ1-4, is EPEVTQTPSHQVTQMGQEVILRCVPISNHLYFYWYRQILGQKVEFLVSFYNNEISEKSEIFDDQFSVERPDGSNFTLKIRSTKLEDSAMYFCASSDVEKLFFGSGTQLSVL.